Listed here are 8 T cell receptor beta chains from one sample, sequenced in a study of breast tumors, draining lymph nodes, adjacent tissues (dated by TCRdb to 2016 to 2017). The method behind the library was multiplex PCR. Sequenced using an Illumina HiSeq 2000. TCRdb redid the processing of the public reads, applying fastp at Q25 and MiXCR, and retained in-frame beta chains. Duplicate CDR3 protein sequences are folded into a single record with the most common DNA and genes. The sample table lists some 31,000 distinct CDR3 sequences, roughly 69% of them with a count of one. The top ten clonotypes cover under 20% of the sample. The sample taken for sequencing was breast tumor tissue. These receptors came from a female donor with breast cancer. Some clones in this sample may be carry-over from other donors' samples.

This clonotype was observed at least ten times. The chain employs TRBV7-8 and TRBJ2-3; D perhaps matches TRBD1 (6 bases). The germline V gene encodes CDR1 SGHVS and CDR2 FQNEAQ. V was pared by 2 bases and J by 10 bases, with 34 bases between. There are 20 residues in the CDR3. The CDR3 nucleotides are TGTGCCAGCAGCTTAATCGGGACACCCGATTTCGGGATACGCAAGGTAGCGCAGTATTTT. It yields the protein CASSLIGTPDFGIRKVAQYF.

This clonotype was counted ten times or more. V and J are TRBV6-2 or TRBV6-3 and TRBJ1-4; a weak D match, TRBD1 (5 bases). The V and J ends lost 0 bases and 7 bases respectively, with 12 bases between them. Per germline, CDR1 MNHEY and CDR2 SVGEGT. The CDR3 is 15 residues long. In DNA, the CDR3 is TGTGCCAGCAGTTACTCGGGGGGGAAGGGTGAAAAACTGTTTTTT. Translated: CASSYSGGKGEKLFF.

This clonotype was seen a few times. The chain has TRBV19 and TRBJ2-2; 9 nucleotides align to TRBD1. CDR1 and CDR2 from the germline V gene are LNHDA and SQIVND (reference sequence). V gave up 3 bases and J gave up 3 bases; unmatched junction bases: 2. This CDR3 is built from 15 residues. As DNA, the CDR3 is TGTGCCAGTAGTATGGGGGACAGGGACACCGGGGAGCTGTTTTTT. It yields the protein CASSMGDRDTGELFF.

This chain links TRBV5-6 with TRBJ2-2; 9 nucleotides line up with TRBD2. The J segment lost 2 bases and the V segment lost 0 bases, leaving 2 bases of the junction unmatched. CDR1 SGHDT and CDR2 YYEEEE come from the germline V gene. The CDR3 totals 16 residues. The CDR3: CASSLGLAVNTGELFF. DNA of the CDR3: TGTGCCAGCAGCTTGGGACTAGCGGTTAACACCGGGGAGCTGTTTTTT.

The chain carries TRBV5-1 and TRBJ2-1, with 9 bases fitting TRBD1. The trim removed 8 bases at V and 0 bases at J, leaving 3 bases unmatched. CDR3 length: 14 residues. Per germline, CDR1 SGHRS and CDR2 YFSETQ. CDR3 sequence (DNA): TGCGCCAGTACGACAGGGGGCTCCTACAATGAGCAGTTCTTC. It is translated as CASTTGGSYNEQFF.

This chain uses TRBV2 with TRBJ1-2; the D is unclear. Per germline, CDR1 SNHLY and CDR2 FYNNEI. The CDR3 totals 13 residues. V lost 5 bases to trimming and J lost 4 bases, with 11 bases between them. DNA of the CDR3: TGTGCCAGCAGTCTGATTGTCGGCTATGGCTACACCTTC. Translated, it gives CASSLIVGYGYTF. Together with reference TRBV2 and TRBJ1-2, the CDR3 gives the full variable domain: EPEVTQTPSHQVTQMGQEVILRCVPISNHLYFYWYRQILGQKVEFLVSFYNNEISEKSEIFDDQFSVERPDGSNFTLKIRSTKLEDSAMYFCASSLIVGYGYTFGSGTRLTVV.

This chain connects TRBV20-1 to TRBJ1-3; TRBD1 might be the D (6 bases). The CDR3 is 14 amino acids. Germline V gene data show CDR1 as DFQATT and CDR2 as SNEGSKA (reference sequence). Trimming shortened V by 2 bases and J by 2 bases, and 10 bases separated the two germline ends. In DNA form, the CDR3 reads TGCAGTGCTAGACCACAGGGAACTGGAAACACCATATATTTT. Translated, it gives CSARPQGTGNTIYF.

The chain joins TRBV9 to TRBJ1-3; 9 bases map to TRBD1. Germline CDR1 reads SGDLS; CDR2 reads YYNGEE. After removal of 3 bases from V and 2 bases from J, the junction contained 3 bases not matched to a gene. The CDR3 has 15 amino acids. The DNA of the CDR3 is TGTGCCAGCAGCGGGCGGACAGGGGCTGGAAACACCATATATTTT. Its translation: CASSGRTGAGNTIYF.